The present T cell receptor beta chain was sequenced within a study of blood T cell repertoires in COVID-19. Germline CDR1 and CDR2: MNHEY and SVGEGT. Unmatched junction bases numbered 4, after V lost 6 bases and J lost 5 bases. The CDR3 is made up of 14 amino acids. Clones were sequenced by immunoSEQ multiplex PCR, and TCRdb holds only the in-frame ones, with some missing. This table has 220,000 or so clones, 84% appearing once. The study assigned cohorts using participant-reported clinical history. Two negative PCRs, clearance, or symptom resolution had been documented for recovered Cohort 3 donors.

The receptor comes from a woman in her thirties or forties who had recovered from COVID-19. The chain uses TRBV6-2 or TRBV6-3 and TRBJ2-1, with TRBD2 identical over 10 bases. The sample consisted of PBMCs or T cells enriched from blood (not recorded which). The CDR3 spells CASSAGLANNEQFF. The DNA of the CDR3 is TGTGCCAGCAGCGCGGGACTAGCGAACAATGAGCAGTTCTTC.